The clone carrying this T cell receptor beta chain was seen a single time. The data originate from a study of sequential checkpoint blockade in melanoma. The CDR3 runs to 13 residues. Trimming stripped 1 base from V and 6 bases from J, with 9 bases between. The germline V gene encodes CDR1 MGHRA and CDR2 YSYEKL. Profiled with immunoSEQ multiplex PCR; TCRdb holds only in-frame clones, not every one. The table lists more than 9,500 clones, roughly 81% of them singletons. The treatment: randomized to nivolumab then ipilimumab (arm A) or the reverse (arm B). None of the patients previously received DNA-damaging chemotherapy. From thawed PBMCs, live CD3+CD8+ cells negative for CD19 and CD56 were sorted.

The source is a human donor with melanoma. The chain uses TRBV4-1 and TRBJ1-2, with no clear D. Sequencing used CD8+ T cells sorted from blood (inferred from file names), obtained from a patient given nivolumab and ipilimumab in sequence. The CDR3 loop reads CASSQAGYDGYTF. The CDR3 DNA sequence: TGCGCCAGCAGCCAAGCAGGCTACGATGGCTACACCTTC.